This T cell receptor (beta chain) was obtained from a study of T-cell reconstitution after alpha-beta-depleted transplantation in children. As it was prepared, the TCRbeta library received unique molecular identifiers. MiXCR was run by TCRdb on the PCR reads, yielding one entry per CDR3 protein. The repertoire includes hundreds of thousands of distinct CDR3 sequences, about an eighth of them detected once, and 3.5% to 4.5% sits in the top ten. CDR1 is SGHKS and CDR2 is YYEKEE in the germline V gene (reference sequence). The CDR3 totals 13 residues. With 2 bases removed from V and 1 base from J, the gap between germline ends came to 3 bases. This clonotype occurred many times.

The material was PBMCs, obtained from the stem cell graft. This sequence was found in a human donor who donated a stem cell graft to a child with Fanconi anemia. The chain carries TRBV5-5 and TRBJ2-2; D ambiguous. The CDR3 is CASSFVNTGELFF. The CDR3 DNA sequence: TGTGCCAGCAGCTTCGTGAACACCGGGGAGCTGTTTTTT. The full variable domain, its missing parts supplied by reference TRBV5-5 and TRBJ2-2, is DAGVTQSPTHLIKTRGQQVTLRCSPISGHKSVSWYQQVLGQGPQFIFQYYEKEERGRGNFPDRFSARQFPNYSSELNVNALLLGDSALYLCASSFVNTGELFFGEGSRLTVL.